These 17 T cell receptor beta chains were all obtained from the same sample, sequenced in a study of blood T cell repertoires in COVID-19. This table comes from immunoSEQ multiplex PCR, and its TCRdb copy is limited to in-frame clones, with some not included. The data contain a few hundred thousand clones, 65% to 90% of them singletons. The sample taken for sequencing was peripheral blood. These receptors were collected from a human donor in a cohort sampled during active COVID-19.

The J gene is TRBJ1-2, the V gene TRBV5-4, with D tentatively TRBD1 (5 bases). Trimming removed 4 bases from V and 2 bases from J, with 12 bases in between. Germline loops: CDR1 SGHNT, CDR2 YYREEE (reference sequence). The CDR3 consists of 14 residues. Written as DNA, the CDR3 is TGTGCCAGCAGCCTTCGACAGAACAACTATGGCTACACCTTC. It translates to CASSLRQNNYGYTF.

The V call is TRBV5-4, the J call TRBJ2-7; 7 bases map to TRBD1. The CDR3 sequence is 16 residues long. V was clipped by 0 bases and J by 3 bases; unmatched bases: 9. Germline-derived CDR1 and CDR2 are SGHNT and YYREEE (reference sequence). CDR3 bases: TGTGCCAGCAGCTTGGCGTTTGGGCAGGGGGTCTACGAGCAGTACTTC. Translating gives CASSLAFGQGVYEQYF.

This clone has more than one count but fewer than ten. The CDR3 bases are TGTGCCACCCTAGGATGGCCCTTAACTGAAGCTTTCTTT. Translation: CATLGWPLTEAFF. The rearrangement links TRBV2 to TRBJ1-1; D is unclear. Looked up from germline, CDR1 is SNHLY and CDR2 is FYNNEI. V shed 10 bases and J shed 5 bases, with 17 bases lying between them. There are 13 residues in the CDR3.

V and J are TRBV6-4 and TRBJ2-1; 11 bases are shared with TRBD2. The CDR3 length is 17 residues. The J segment lost 0 bases and the V segment lost 3 bases, leaving 4 bases of the junction unmatched. Germline-derived CDR1 and CDR2 are MRHNA and SNTAGT. The CDR3 DNA is TGTGCCAGCAGTGAGGCTAGCGGGGGGCACTCCTACAATGAGCAGTTCTTC. Its translation is CASSEASGGHSYNEQFF.

The chain carries TRBV2 and TRBJ2-3, with 8 bases that match TRBD2. Germline assignment: CDR1 SNHLY and CDR2 FYNNEI. This CDR3 has 13 amino acids. V trimming: 7 bases; J trimming: 6 bases; junction bases outside the gene matches: 6. The CDR3 reads CASKRGGLDTQYF. In DNA form, the CDR3 reads TGTGCCAGCAAACGGGGGGGCCTCGATACGCAGTATTTT. Looking up the rest from reference TRBV2 and TRBJ2-3 gives the full variable domain: EPEVTQTPSHQVTQMGQEVILRCVPISNHLYFYWYRQILGQKVEFLVSFYNNEISEKSEIFDDQFSVERPDGSNFTLKIRSTKLEDSAMYFCASKRGGLDTQYFGPGTRLTVL.

The J gene is TRBJ2-7, the V gene TRBV6-5, with D perhaps matching TRBD1 (5 bases). The CDR3 has 15 residues. Germline values: CDR1 MNHEY, CDR2 SVGAGI. V was trimmed by 0 bases and J by 6 bases, leaving 15 bases between them. As DNA, the CDR3 is TGTGCCAGCAGTTACTCGGCGCAGGGCCGACGCGAGCAGTACTTC. It codes for CASSYSAQGRREQYF.

This sequence joins TRBV10-3 and TRBJ2-3; the match to TRBD2 covers 10 bases. The CDR3 is 17 residues long. The germline CDR1 and CDR2 sequences are ENHRY and SYGVKD. With V trimmed by 4 bases and J by 5 bases, 12 bases remained unmatched. In nucleotides, the CDR3 is TGTGCCATCAGTGGGTCCCTCGGAGCGGGGGGGGAAGATACGCAGTATTTT. Translated, it gives CAISGSLGAGGEDTQYF.

V is TRBV12-3 or TRBV12-4 and J is TRBJ2-7, with 7 bases aligning to TRBD1. Germline trimming cut 5 bases from V and 2 bases from J; bases unmatched to any gene: 3. The CDR3 runs to 13 residues. CDR3 DNA: TGTGCCAGCAGTGGGGACAGACCCTACGAGCAGTACTTC. It specifies CASSGDRPYEQYF.

This chain links TRBV5-4 with TRBJ1-1, with D perhaps matching TRBD1 (6 bases). Germline V gene data show CDR1 as SGHNT and CDR2 as YYREEE (reference sequence). The CDR3 loop spans 14 amino acids. V was cut by 4 bases and J by 1 base, with 11 bases left in between. The CDR3 reads CASSPRTANTEAFF. The CDR3, as DNA: TGTGCCAGCAGCCCTAGGACAGCGAACACTGAAGCTTTCTTT.

This chain connects TRBV4-2 to TRBJ1-1; tentatively, D is TRBD1 (5 bases). This CDR3 has 17 residues. Trimming cost V 2 bases and J 3 bases, with 19 bases left between them. Germline CDR1 and CDR2: LGHNA and YNFKEQ. CDR3 sequence: CASSQTAGTETYTEAFF. DNA of the CDR3: TGTGCCAGCAGCCAAACTGCCGGGACTGAGACCTACACTGAAGCTTTCTTT.

The V call is TRBV9, the J call TRBJ1-4; D ambiguous. CDR3 size: 16 residues. V gave up 4 bases and J gave up 0 bases, with 13 bases separating them. The V gene's germline CDR1 is SGDLS and CDR2 YYNGEE. The CDR3: CASSPEAGATNEKLFF. For the CDR3, the DNA is TGTGCCAGCAGCCCAGAGGCCGGGGCAACTAATGAAAAACTGTTTTTT.

The J gene is TRBJ2-2, the V gene TRBV2; D gene uncertain. Germline V CDR1 and CDR2: SNHLY, FYNNEI. Trimming took 0 bases from V and 0 from J, leaving 11 bases between them. This CDR3 spans 17 amino acids. The CDR3 protein is CASSEALGRSNTGELFF. The CDR3 DNA is TGTGCCAGCAGTGAAGCGCTGGGCCGCTCGAACACCGGGGAGCTGTTTTTT.

The rearrangement uses TRBV29-1 and TRBJ2-4, with TRBD1 matching over 7 bases. V shed 5 bases and J 6 bases; nucleotides not matched to a gene: 4. The V gene's germline CDR1 is SQVTM and CDR2 ANQGSEA. The CDR3 length is 12 residues. The CDR3, as DNA: TGCAGCGTTCAGGACAGGATAAACATTCAGTACTTC. This sequence encodes CSVQDRINIQYF.

The chain links TRBV30 to TRBJ1-5; weak D call: TRBD1 (5 bases). Germline V gene lookup returns CDR1 GTSNPN and CDR2 SVGIG (reference sequence). Trimming shortened V by 1 base and J by 3 bases, and 7 bases separated the two germline ends. The CDR3 contains 13 residues. CDR3 in amino acids: CAWSGQLNQPQHF. CDR3 sequence (DNA): TGTGCCTGGAGTGGACAGCTCAATCAGCCCCAGCATTTT.

Only one count was recorded for this clone. The V and J genes are TRBV30 and TRBJ1-2, with 10 bases lining up with TRBD1. The trim removed 4 bases at V and 5 bases at J, leaving 7 bases unmatched. Looked up from germline, CDR1 is GTSNPN and CDR2 is SVGIG (reference sequence). The CDR3 totals 14 residues. This CDR3 reads CAWTKLDRGYGYTF. The CDR3 DNA is TGTGCCTGGACGAAATTGGACAGGGGGTATGGCTACACCTTC.

This clone appeared once. The J gene is TRBJ1-1, the V gene TRBV7-2; D is possibly TRBD1 (5 bases). The CDR3 consists of 16 residues. Germline assignment: CDR1 SGHTA and CDR2 FQGNSA. Between the trimmed V and J ends, which lost 2 bases and 0 bases, there was a span of 13 bases. The chain's CDR3 is CASSLPRGVMNTEAFF. CDR3 nucleotide sequence: TGTGCCAGCAGCTTACCGCGGGGGGTAATGAACACTGAAGCTTTCTTT.

J is TRBJ1-3 and V is TRBV5-1, with D possibly TRBD1 on 5 matching bases. The CDR3 is made up of 14 amino acids. In germline, CDR1 is SGHRS, CDR2 YFSETQ. The germline V and J ends were trimmed by 4 bases and 0 bases, with 8 bases remaining between them. CDR3 sequence reads: CASSTQGSGNTIYF. The CDR3, as DNA: TGCGCCAGCAGCACGCAGGGCTCTGGAAACACCATATATTTT.